The sequence of this TCR beta chain was determined in a study of CXCR3-negative and CXCR3-positive naive CD8 T cells (dated by TCRdb to the late 2010s). Turning to the overall study: In total, around 140 million TRB reads were obtained, or roughly 1.5 +/- 0.3 million reads per library. For the TRBV-TRBJ cluster analysis, the naive subsets came from 5 donors, while the memory cells came from 3 donors. Diversity and physicochemical repertoire analyses covered some ten donors pooled from two independent experiments. The study at large found these results: Because surface CD5, which has been linked to self-reactivity in mice, was comparable between naive subsets, TCR interaction strength was also inferred from TRB CDR3 physicochemical properties. Compared with CXCR3-negative naive cells, CXCR3-positive naive cells had TRB CDR3s with higher hydrophobicity (lower Kidera factor 4), lower energy, and higher strength and volume indices. Repertoire diversity was comparably high in both naive subsets but much lower in memory CD8+ T cells. Naive CXCR3-negative and CXCR3-positive cells from the same donor showed similar TRBV-TRBJ usage, whereas memory cells showed distinct patterns. CXCR3 expression partially decreased after cryopreservation, so most assays used freshly isolated PBMCs.

This sample was sequenced with a NextSeq 550. The Human TCR Profiling Kit (MiLaboratory) was used to make UMI-labeled 5' RACE TRB cDNA libraries. The full amount of extracted RNA was used for cDNA synthesis, and the full amount of resulting cDNA was used for PCR amplification. Libraries were prepared in parallel with an identical number of PCR cycles. Per the source publication's procedure: About 53,000 +/- 9,400 unique UMI-labeled TRB cDNA molecules per library were extracted with MIGEC and MiXCR, with at least two reads per UMI required. Each library averaged 40,000 +/- 10,000 functional in-frame TRB CDR3 nucleotide clonotypes without stop codons. After downsampling to 5000 UMI-labeled TRB molecules per sample, diversity metrics, including normalized Shannon-Wiener and Chao1, were computed in VDJtools. VDJtools computed clonotype-size-weighted physicochemical properties of the central five CDR3 residues: interaction energy, strength, volume and Kidera factor 4. Based on TCRdb reprocessing of the reads, there is one entry per CDR3 protein sequence, and DNA is missing. The V and J calls and clone size are TCRdb's, not the authors'. This sample's table carries roughly 90,000 distinct CDR3 sequences. The ten largest clones capture roughly 1.8% of the sample.

About this clonotype: There is no known antigen for this receptor.

CDR1 and CDR2 are read off the germline V gene as SGDLS and YYNGEE. From cysteine to phenylalanine, the CDR3 is 17 amino acids long. The record lacks a DNA sequence. For every CD8+ T cell subset, 250,000 to 300,000 cells were flow-sorted straight into RLT lysis buffer, and each subset was sorted in triplicate. To keep memory contaminants out, a stringent definition of naive CD8+ T cells was applied: CD45RO-CCR7+CD27+CD95-. Peripheral blood mononuclear cells were isolated from buffy coats by standard density gradient centrifugation. Naive CXCR3-negative and CXCR3-positive CD8+ T cells were flow-sorted on a FACSAria III. Total RNA was extracted from sorted cells with an RNeasy Mini Kit.

The TCR comes from a human donor in good health. Some clones in this sample may be carry-over from other donors' samples. The sequenced sample was naive CXCR3- CD8+ T cells from blood. The sample's cell subset or site label, decoded: CD45RO-CCR7+CD27+CD95- naive CD8+ T cells lacking CXCR3 (TNR3-). The V gene is TRBV9 and the J gene is TRBJ1-2; TCRdb names TRBD1, which stays unverified in the absence of DNA. The CDR3 protein: CASSAPGQTGMPDGYTF.